This T cell receptor beta chain was recovered during a study of blood T cell repertoires in COVID-19. Whole-study context: The origin of the acute and convalescent COVID-19 samples was the United States, Italy and Spain.

Participants had their cohort set by participant-reported clinical history. Recovered status in Cohort 3 required two negative PCRs, clearance, or symptom resolution. The CDR3 is made up of 16 amino acids. J gave up 13 bases and V 0 bases, and 12 bases lay outside the gene matches. CDR1 is LGHNT, CDR2 FRNRAP, per germline. Using immunoSEQ multiplex PCR, the repertoire was profiled, and TCRdb retains in-frame clones only, with some absent. Here the sample spans some 400,000 clones, nearly 90% being singletons. This clone occurred once. This sequence was found in a woman in her twenties or thirties who had recovered from COVID-19. This chain links TRBV12-5 with TRBJ1-6; 7 positions match TRBD1. Sequencing was done on a sample of PBMCs or T cells enriched from blood (not recorded which). As DNA, the CDR3 is TGTGCTAGTGGTTTGGTAATCGGGACAGAGGAATTCCCCCTCCACTTT. Protein: CASGLVIGTEEFPLHF.